This T cell receptor (beta chain) was retrieved from a study of cytomegalovirus exposure and HLA in healthy donors. Study results and limitations: A later analysis linked a missense variant in DCLRE1C to the trimming of TCR beta V and J genes. Productive status was seen about 87% or about 30% of the time for most TCR beta V segments in an earlier analysis.

For this clone: Its specificity is unknown.

The PCR used 60 Vbeta and 13 Jbeta primers. Using immunoSEQ multiplex PCR, the repertoire was profiled, and TCRdb retains in-frame clones only, with some absent. The sample holds 200,000 to 250,000 clones, about 77% seen once. The CDR3 has 15 residues. Trimming took off 1 base at V and 7 bases at J, with 16 bases between the two ends. Germline lookup yields CDR1 SNHLY and CDR2 FYNNEI. Sample: PBMCs. This TCR was sampled from a young woman in good health and CMV-seronegative. The chain couples TRBV2 to TRBJ2-5, with a tentative D call TRBD1 (6 bases). The CDR3 region is CASSEGNPGQSTQYF. The CDR3 DNA follows: TGTGCCAGCAGTGAAGGGAATCCCGGACAGTCGACCCAGTACTTC.